Listed below are T cell receptor beta chains from one sample, sequenced in a study of blood T cell repertoires in COVID-19. Profiling relied on immunoSEQ multiplex PCR, and the TCRdb table lists in-frame clones only, not all of them. There are roughly 200,000 clones in the sample; about 85% occur only once, and roughly 24% lies in the top ten. The sample comprised PBMCs or T cells enriched from blood (not recorded which). The receptors were sampled from a woman aged 40 to 50 in a cohort exposed to, infected with or recovered from COVID-19 (not recorded which). Both conserved end residues are part of each CDR3. The order of the fields is V gene, clone size, J gene, D gene, CDR3 DNA, CDR3 protein. A D gene is named only where the DNA matches it firmly. Clone size is given for some rows only: seen once, a few or many times, or a class if the clone is expanded.

v_call: TRBV2
clone_size: medium-sized
j_call: TRBJ2-7
d_call: NA
cdr3_nt: TGTGCCAGCAGTGAATCCGGGGTCTACGAGCAGTACTTC
cdr3_aa: CASSESGVYEQYF

v_call: TRBV10-1
clone_size: NA
j_call: TRBJ2-2
d_call: NA
cdr3_nt: TGCGCCAGCAGTGATTTGGCGGAAACCGGGGAGCTGTTTTTT
cdr3_aa: CASSDLAETGELFF

v_call: TRBV4-1
clone_size: once
j_call: TRBJ2-2
d_call: NA
cdr3_nt: TGCGCCAGCAGCCAAGACGACTTGCAGGGAGGGGAGCTGTTTTTT
cdr3_aa: CASSQDDLQGGELFF

v_call: TRBV4-1
clone_size: NA
j_call: TRBJ2-5
d_call: NA
cdr3_nt: TGCGCCAGCAGCCAAGGACCCAGGGAGACCCAGTACTTC
cdr3_aa: CASSQGPRETQYF

v_call: TRBV25-1
clone_size: NA
j_call: TRBJ1-2
d_call: NA
cdr3_nt: TGTGCCAGCAGTGAATATGGCGGCGGCTATGGCTACACCTTC
cdr3_aa: CASSEYGGGYGYTF

v_call: TRBV4-1
clone_size: NA
j_call: TRBJ1-1
d_call: NA
cdr3_nt: TGCGCCAGCAGCCAGAGCCTGAACACTGAAGCTTTCTTT
cdr3_aa: CASSQSLNTEAFF

v_call: TRBV29-1
clone_size: NA
j_call: TRBJ2-1
d_call: NA
cdr3_nt: TGCAGCGCTGTAGCTACCGGAGAACCTTCCTACAATGAGCAGTTCTTC
cdr3_aa: CSAVATGEPSYNEQFF

v_call: TRBV3-1/TRBV3-2
clone_size: NA
j_call: TRBJ1-1
d_call: NA
cdr3_nt: TGTGCCAGCAGCCAAGAAGCTAGGGGGTGGACTGAAGCTTTCTTT
cdr3_aa: CASSQEARGWTEAFF

v_call: TRBV7-2
clone_size: once
j_call: TRBJ1-2
d_call: TRBD1
cdr3_nt: TGTGCCAGCAGCTTAGCGGCAAGCGACAGGGTGTATGGCTACACCTTC
cdr3_aa: CASSLAASDRVYGYTF

v_call: TRBV28
clone_size: NA
j_call: TRBJ1-3
d_call: NA
cdr3_nt: TGTGCCAGCAGTTTTAACGCGGGGTTCGGAAACACCATATATTTT
cdr3_aa: CASSFNAGFGNTIYF

v_call: TRBV7-9
clone_size: NA
j_call: TRBJ1-1
d_call: TRBD1
cdr3_nt: TGTGCCAGCAGCTTAGACAGGGGGGCGAACACTGAAGCTTTCTTT
cdr3_aa: CASSLDRGANTEAFF

v_call: TRBV5-1
clone_size: NA
j_call: TRBJ2-7
d_call: TRBD2
cdr3_nt: TGCGCCAGCAGCTCGTTTCTAGCGGGAGGGGTCGACGAGCAGTACTTC
cdr3_aa: CASSSFLAGGVDEQYF

v_call: TRBV3-1/TRBV3-2
clone_size: NA
j_call: TRBJ1-2
d_call: NA
cdr3_nt: TGTGCCAGCAGCCAAGAGGGCATCTCTCACTATGGCTACACCTTC
cdr3_aa: CASSQEGISHYGYTF

v_call: TRBV14
clone_size: NA
j_call: TRBJ1-6
d_call: NA
cdr3_nt: TGTGCCAGCAGCCAAGATAGGAGGGGTGGTAATTCACCCCTCCACTTT
cdr3_aa: CASSQDRRGGNSPLHF

v_call: TRBV5-4
clone_size: NA
j_call: TRBJ1-1
d_call: NA
cdr3_nt: TGTGCCAGCAGCTTGGCATCCTTTGCGGGTCAGAACACTGAAGCTTTCTTT
cdr3_aa: CASSLASFAGQNTEAFF

v_call: TRBV5-1
clone_size: NA
j_call: TRBJ2-7
d_call: NA
cdr3_nt: TGCGCCAGCAGCTCCGGATGGGGCTCCCGAAGCTCCTACGAGCAGTACTTC
cdr3_aa: CASSSGWGSRSSYEQYF

v_call: TRBV25-1
clone_size: NA
j_call: TRBJ1-2
d_call: NA
cdr3_nt: TGTGCCAGCAGTGATAACGCGTTGATTGCCTATGGCTACACCTTC
cdr3_aa: CASSDNALIAYGYTF

v_call: TRBV7-9
clone_size: NA
j_call: TRBJ2-7
d_call: TRBD2
cdr3_nt: TGTGCCAGCAGCAACAGGGAGGGAGCGGGAGATTACGAGCAGTACTTC
cdr3_aa: CASSNREGAGDYEQYF

v_call: TRBV19
clone_size: NA
j_call: TRBJ1-1
d_call: NA
cdr3_nt: TGTGCCAGTCGGGGGGGGGCGTCTTTTGATGAAGCTTTCTTT
cdr3_aa: CASRGGASFDEAFF

v_call: TRBV28
clone_size: NA
j_call: TRBJ1-1
d_call: NA
cdr3_nt: TGTGCCAGCGGTAACATAAACACTGAAGCTTTCTTT
cdr3_aa: CASGNINTEAFF

v_call: TRBV29-1
clone_size: once
j_call: TRBJ2-7
d_call: NA
cdr3_nt: TGCAGCGTTGTTAGCTACGAGCAGTACTTC
cdr3_aa: CSVVSYEQYF

v_call: TRBV3-1/TRBV3-2
clone_size: once
j_call: TRBJ1-1
d_call: NA
cdr3_nt: TGTGCCAGCAGCCAAACTCCGAACACTGAAGCTTTCTTT
cdr3_aa: CASSQTPNTEAFF

v_call: TRBV6-5
clone_size: NA
j_call: TRBJ1-1
d_call: NA
cdr3_nt: TGTGCCAGCAGTTACTCGAGCAGGCTGAGTACTGAAGCTTTCTTT
cdr3_aa: CASSYSSRLSTEAFF

v_call: TRBV7-2
clone_size: once
j_call: TRBJ2-1
d_call: TRBD2
cdr3_nt: TGTGCCAGCAGCTTATGGACTAGCGGGAGACTTGGTGAGCAGTTCTTC
cdr3_aa: CASSLWTSGRLGEQFF

v_call: TRBV7-2
clone_size: NA
j_call: TRBJ2-7
d_call: NA
cdr3_nt: TGTGCCAGCAGCTTAACGGGGGGCGCGGGCTCCTACGAGCAGTACTTC
cdr3_aa: CASSLTGGAGSYEQYF

v_call: TRBV9
clone_size: NA
j_call: TRBJ2-7
d_call: TRBD2
cdr3_nt: TGTGCCAGCAGCGCGGGGGGAGGGATTTACGAGCAGTACTTC
cdr3_aa: CASSAGGGIYEQYF

v_call: TRBV25-1
clone_size: NA
j_call: TRBJ1-1
d_call: NA
cdr3_nt: TGTGCCTCCGAGAGAGGGGAAGCTTTCTTT
cdr3_aa: CASERGEAFF

v_call: TRBV6-2/TRBV6-3
clone_size: NA
j_call: TRBJ1-1
d_call: NA
cdr3_nt: TGTGCCAGCAGTCCCTTTACCGGGACACTGAACACTGAAGCTTTCTTT
cdr3_aa: CASSPFTGTLNTEAFF

v_call: TRBV19
clone_size: NA
j_call: TRBJ1-1
d_call: NA
cdr3_nt: TGTGCCAGTAGCCAGACAGGAGTTAACACTGAAGCTTTCTTT
cdr3_aa: CASSQTGVNTEAFF

v_call: TRBV7-2
clone_size: NA
j_call: TRBJ1-5
d_call: NA
cdr3_nt: TGTGCCAGCAGCTTACAAGGAAACAGGGCCCAGCATTTT
cdr3_aa: CASSLQGNRAQHF

v_call: TRBV7-2
clone_size: NA
j_call: TRBJ1-4
d_call: NA
cdr3_nt: TGTGCCAGCAGCTTAGGACAGGTGGGAATCGGCGAAAAACTGTTTTTT
cdr3_aa: CASSLGQVGIGEKLFF

v_call: TRBV3-1/TRBV3-2
clone_size: NA
j_call: TRBJ2-1
d_call: TRBD1
cdr3_nt: TGTGCCAGCAGCCAAGATCTAGCCCAGGGGGCAGACAATGAGCAGTTCTTC
cdr3_aa: CASSQDLAQGADNEQFF

v_call: TRBV5-5
clone_size: NA
j_call: TRBJ2-1
d_call: TRBD1
cdr3_nt: TGTGCCAGCAGCCGCGGCGGGACAGGGGACAATGAGCAGTTCTTC
cdr3_aa: CASSRGGTGDNEQFF

v_call: TRBV7-9
clone_size: NA
j_call: TRBJ2-7
d_call: TRBD1
cdr3_nt: TGTGCCAGCAGCACCCCCGGGACAGGGTTTAATTACTACGAGCAGTACTTC
cdr3_aa: CASSTPGTGFNYYEQYF

v_call: TRBV11-3
clone_size: NA
j_call: TRBJ1-6
d_call: NA
cdr3_nt: TGTGCCAGCAGCTTACCAGGGAAACATTCACCCCTCCACTTT
cdr3_aa: CASSLPGKHSPLHF

v_call: TRBV5-5
clone_size: NA
j_call: TRBJ1-2
d_call: TRBD1
cdr3_nt: TGTGCCAGCAGCTTGTATCAGACGGACAGGCTGTATGGCTACACCTTC
cdr3_aa: CASSLYQTDRLYGYTF

v_call: TRBV2
clone_size: NA
j_call: TRBJ2-7
d_call: NA
cdr3_nt: TGTGCCAGAGGGGGGGAAGGAGGGCGGCACGAGCAGTACTTC
cdr3_aa: CARGGEGGRHEQYF

v_call: TRBV6-6
clone_size: NA
j_call: TRBJ1-5
d_call: TRBD1
cdr3_nt: TGTGCCAGCAGTCCCCGGTTAAACCGGGACAGGGACCAGCCCCAGCATTTT
cdr3_aa: CASSPRLNRDRDQPQHF

v_call: TRBV18
clone_size: NA
j_call: TRBJ2-1
d_call: TRBD2
cdr3_nt: TGTGCCAGCTCTCCCAGTCTGGGACTAGCCTCCTACAATGAGCAGTTCTTC
cdr3_aa: CASSPSLGLASYNEQFF

v_call: TRBV19
clone_size: NA
j_call: TRBJ2-2
d_call: TRBD1
cdr3_nt: TGTGCCAGTAGTGTGGGACAGGCGAACACCGGGGAGCTGTTTTTT
cdr3_aa: CASSVGQANTGELFF

v_call: TRBV7-8
clone_size: NA
j_call: TRBJ1-3
d_call: NA
cdr3_nt: TGTGCCAGCAGCGAGAACCCCGGGACAAGGTCCAACACCATATATTTT
cdr3_aa: CASSENPGTRSNTIYF

v_call: TRBV4-2
clone_size: few
j_call: TRBJ2-2
d_call: NA
cdr3_nt: TGTGCCAGCAGCCAAGATTTGAGTAGAAACACCGGGGAGCTGTTTTTT
cdr3_aa: CASSQDLSRNTGELFF

v_call: TRBV27
clone_size: NA
j_call: TRBJ1-1
d_call: NA
cdr3_nt: TGTGCCAGCAGTTTTGCCCGGCGGACGGGGACTGAAGCTTTCTTT
cdr3_aa: CASSFARRTGTEAFF

v_call: TRBV9
clone_size: NA
j_call: TRBJ1-1
d_call: NA
cdr3_nt: TGTGCCAGCAGCGTAGTCGTGAACACTGAAGCTTTCTTT
cdr3_aa: CASSVVVNTEAFF

v_call: TRBV10-3
clone_size: once
j_call: TRBJ1-4
d_call: TRBD1
cdr3_nt: TGTGCCATCAGTGACAGGGGACAGGGTGATACTAATGAAAAACTGTTTTTT
cdr3_aa: CAISDRGQGDTNEKLFF

v_call: TRBV5-1
clone_size: NA
j_call: TRBJ2-7
d_call: TRBD2
cdr3_nt: TGCGCCAGCAGCTGGGGTAGCGGGAGGGACTCCTACGAGCAGTACTTC
cdr3_aa: CASSWGSGRDSYEQYF

v_call: TRBV28
clone_size: few
j_call: TRBJ1-2
d_call: TRBD1
cdr3_nt: TGTGCCAGCAGTCCACAGGGGCACGCTAACTATGGCTACACCTTC
cdr3_aa: CASSPQGHANYGYTF

v_call: TRBV3-1/TRBV3-2
clone_size: NA
j_call: TRBJ2-3
d_call: TRBD2
cdr3_nt: TGTGCCAGCAGCCAAGACCCCAGAGTCCACGGGGGGGCGGGCTATACGCAGTATTTT
cdr3_aa: CASSQDPRVHGGAGYTQYF

v_call: TRBV6-5
clone_size: NA
j_call: TRBJ1-5
d_call: TRBD1
cdr3_nt: TGTGCCAGCAGTTTACAGGGGGCTCATCAGCCCCAGCATTTT
cdr3_aa: CASSLQGAHQPQHF

v_call: TRBV6-1
clone_size: NA
j_call: TRBJ1-1
d_call: NA
cdr3_nt: TGTGCCAGCAGTGAATCATGGAGTAGTAACGCTGAAGCTTTCTTT
cdr3_aa: CASSESWSSNAEAFF

v_call: TRBV6-1
clone_size: NA
j_call: TRBJ1-2
d_call: NA
cdr3_nt: TGTGCCAGCAGTGAAGCGCGGGGAGACTATGGCTACACCTTC
cdr3_aa: CASSEARGDYGYTF

v_call: TRBV15
clone_size: NA
j_call: TRBJ1-5
d_call: NA
cdr3_nt: TGTGCCACCAGCAGCCAGAACAGAGATCAGCCCCAGCATTTT
cdr3_aa: CATSSQNRDQPQHF

v_call: TRBV5-1
clone_size: NA
j_call: TRBJ1-1
d_call: NA
cdr3_nt: TGCGCCAGCAGCCCCAGAGGGGGGGCGGAAGCTTTCTTT
cdr3_aa: CASSPRGGAEAFF

v_call: TRBV30
clone_size: few
j_call: TRBJ1-2
d_call: NA
cdr3_nt: TGTGCCTGGAGTGTACGACCCAGGGCTTCTGTTGGCTACACCTTC
cdr3_aa: CAWSVRPRASVGYTF

v_call: TRBV18
clone_size: few
j_call: TRBJ1-6
d_call: NA
cdr3_nt: TGTGCCAGCTCACGCAGACAGACTCTGGATTCACCCCTCCACTTT
cdr3_aa: CASSRRQTLDSPLHF

v_call: TRBV5-1
clone_size: NA
j_call: TRBJ2-3
d_call: NA
cdr3_nt: TGCGCCAGCAGCTTGGATGGCGGGGGCACAGATACGCAGTATTTT
cdr3_aa: CASSLDGGGTDTQYF

v_call: TRBV6-2/TRBV6-3
clone_size: once
j_call: TRBJ2-2
d_call: TRBD1
cdr3_nt: TGTGCCAGCAGTCACAGGGGCACGAACACCGGGGAGCTGTTTTTT
cdr3_aa: CASSHRGTNTGELFF

v_call: TRBV7-2
clone_size: few
j_call: TRBJ2-7
d_call: TRBD2
cdr3_nt: TGTGCCAGCAGCTTAGCTAGCGGGAGTTTGAGCAGGCACGAGCAGTACTTC
cdr3_aa: CASSLASGSLSRHEQYF

v_call: TRBV4-2
clone_size: NA
j_call: TRBJ1-2
d_call: NA
cdr3_nt: TGTGCCAGCAGCCAAGAGGGCGGGAGCCCATTCTATGGCTACACCTTC
cdr3_aa: CASSQEGGSPFYGYTF